This record covers a single T cell receptor (beta chain). The target antigen is unknown. This sample is part of a study of neoadjuvant nivolumab and ipilimumab in lung cancer. Germline CDR1 DFQATT, CDR2 SNEGSKA (reference sequence). V was clipped by 3 bases and J by 8 bases, with 10 bases between them. The CDR3 totals 11 residues. TCRdb's table, derived via immunoSEQ multiplex PCR, lists solely in-frame clones and lacks some. Of over 25,000 clones in the sample, 83% are singletons; the top ten hold over 4.5%. Study findings and constraints: Only two of four nivolumab-treated tumors gained richness and clonality by surgery. Only a small number of samples underwent TCR sequencing. Pretherapy blood TCR richness correlated positively with resected tumor richness.

Here the sequenced sample was tumor tissue, taken after neoadjuvant nivolumab, alone or with ipilimumab, at or shortly before surgery. The V gene is TRBV20-1, the J gene TRBJ2-5; D gene uncertain. This TCR derives from an adult with non-small cell lung cancer. The CDR3 here is CSARSPETQYF. The DNA of the CDR3 is TGCAGTGCTAGGTCCCCGGAAACCCAGTACTTC.